These 10 T cell receptor beta chains were all obtained from the same sample, sequenced in a study of T cell repertoires in cytomegalovirus infection. TCRdb recomputed calls from the reads with MiXCR, one row per CDR3 protein. The data hold under 850,000 distinct CDR3 sequences, with 35% to 45% observed a single time. Sequencing input: PBMCs. All receptors derive from a human donor in good health (CMV status not recorded). Some clones in this sample may be carry-over from other donors' samples.

This clonotype has only a few counts. The rearrangement uses TRBV7-9 and TRBJ1-4; D is perhaps TRBD1 (5 bases). Germline V gives CDR1 SEHNR, CDR2 FQNEAQ (reference sequence). The CDR3 spans 13 residues. Trimming cost V 7 bases and J 6 bases, with 12 bases left between them. CDR3 DNA: TGTGCCAGCAACCGCGGGGCGTATGAAAAACTGTTTTTT. The encoded protein is CASNRGAYEKLFF.

This clonotype has a handful of counts. CDR3 sequence: CASSGTGTPSYEQYF. The CDR3 region has the DNA TGTGCCAGTAGTGGGACGGGGACTCCTTCCTACGAGCAGTACTTC. V usage is TRBV19 and J usage is TRBJ2-7, with D tentatively TRBD2 (6 bases). Trimming took 5 bases from V and 1 from J, leaving 15 bases between them. This CDR3 contains 15 residues. Germline values: CDR1 LNHDA, CDR2 SQIVND (reference sequence).

V is TRBV7-2 and J is TRBJ2-7; D gene ambiguous. In germline, CDR1 is SGHTA, CDR2 FQGNSA. This CDR3 has 12 amino acids. Between the trimmed V and J ends, which lost 7 bases and 0 bases, there was a span of 7 bases. CDR3 DNA sequence: TGTGCCAGCAAATCAGGCTCCTACGAGCAGTACTTC. Translated: CASKSGSYEQYF.

The rearrangement uses TRBV7-2 and TRBJ1-1; D ambiguous. Trimming left V 5 bases short and J 3 bases short, with 13 bases between. CDR1 and CDR2 (germline): SGHTA, FQGNSA. CDR3 size: 14 residues. CDR3 bases: TGTGCCAGCAGCCACTCCGGACGCCACACTGAAGCTTTCTTT. This translates into CASSHSGRHTEAFF.

CDR3 sequence reads: CASSPLMSGRGKDQFF. The CDR3 DNA reads TGTGCCAGCAGCCCCCTAATGAGCGGGAGGGGGAAGGATCAGTTCTTC. The chain has TRBV7-2 and TRBJ2-1, with TRBD2 matching 10 bases. The CDR3 loop spans 16 amino acids. Germline CDR1 SGHTA, CDR2 FQGNSA. Trimming at V came to 5 bases and at J to 13 bases, leaving 17 bases not matched to a gene. Full variable domain (rest looked up from reference TRBV7-2 and TRBJ2-1): GAGVSQSPSNKVTEKGKDVELRCDPISGHTALYWYRQSLGQGLEFLIYFQGNSAPDKSGLPSDRFSAERTGGSVSTLTIQRTQQEDSAVYLCASSPLMSGRGKDQFFGPGTRLTVL.

There are a few counts of this clonotype. V usage is TRBV28 and J usage is TRBJ2-7; 8 bases map to TRBD2. With 1 base clipped from V and 5 bases from J, the junction kept 4 bases outside the gene matches. The CDR3 is 14 amino acids. Germline assignment: CDR1 MDHEN and CDR2 SYDVKM. The CDR3 DNA reads TGTGCCAGCAGTTTATCGACGGGAGGGGACGAGCAGTACTTC. Encoded protein: CASSLSTGGDEQYF. The full variable domain, completed using reference TRBV28 and TRBJ2-7, is DVKVTQSSRYLVKRTGEKVFLECVQDMDHENMFWYRQDPGLGLRLIYFSYDVKMKEKGDIPEGYSVSREKKERFSLILESASTNQTSMYLCASSLSTGGDEQYFGPGTRLTVT.

The V gene is TRBV27, the J gene TRBJ2-2; D is perhaps TRBD1 (5 bases). The CDR3 loop spans 15 amino acids. V was trimmed by 10 bases and J by 6 bases, leaving 21 bases between them. The germline V gene encodes CDR1 MNHEY and CDR2 SMNVEV (reference sequence). CDR3 nucleotides: TGTGCCATCAGCCAGACAGTCAAAAACCCCGGGGAGCTGTTTTTT. Its protein is CAISQTVKNPGELFF.

This clonotype occurred many times. The chain couples TRBV6-1 to TRBJ2-7; 7 bases match TRBD1. The CDR3 covers 13 residues. V shed 10 bases and J 9 bases; nucleotides not matched to a gene: 15. The germline gives CDR1 MNHNS, CDR2 SASEGT. CDR3 in amino acids: CATKRDRVAGQYF. The CDR3, as DNA: TGTGCCACTAAACGCGACAGGGTGGCCGGGCAGTACTTC.

Worth noting for this clonotype: The missing conserved phenylalanine or tryptophan at the end of this CDR3 makes a read error likely. V gene TRBV19 combines with J gene TRBJ2-5, with 10 nucleotides matching TRBD2. The length of the CDR3 is 17 residues. The germline CDR1 and CDR2 sequences are LNHDA and SQIVND (reference sequence). V shed 6 bases and J 4 bases; nucleotides not matched to a gene: 14. The CDR3 DNA follows: TGTGCCAGTAGCCCCTATGAACTAGCGGGACGGGTAGAGACCCAGTACCTC. This sequence encodes CASSPYELAGRVETQYL.

Remarks on this clonotype: The CDR3 carries no conserved terminal phenylalanine or tryptophan, so it likely arises from a read error. The gene calls are TRBV12-3 or TRBV12-4 and TRBJ2-5; 7 nucleotides match TRBD1. V was pared by 6 bases and J by 7 bases, with 14 bases of the junction left unmatched. The CDR3 contains 15 residues. The DNA for the CDR3 is TGTGCCAGCAGCGAACAGGGGCTAGATCAATTGACCCAGTACGTC. The encoded protein is CASSEQGLDQLTQYV.